What follows are 32 T cell receptor beta chains derived from one specimen sequenced in a study of blood T cell repertoires in COVID-19. Profiled with immunoSEQ multiplex PCR; TCRdb holds only in-frame clones, not every one. The sample gives approximately 140,000 clones, around four fifths of which show up once; approximately 2.7% is in the top ten. What was sequenced was peripheral blood. The receptors come from a woman in her thirties or forties with active or convalescent COVID-19.

The chain joins TRBV3-1 (or the pseudogene TRBV3-2) to TRBJ1-2, with D hard to call. V was shortened by 4 bases and J by 7 bases, with 10 bases between the two germline ends. This CDR3 has 12 amino acids. Germline V CDR1 and CDR2: LGHDT, YNNKEL (reference sequence). CDR3 sequence: CASSPFPGGYTF. CDR3 sequence (DNA): TGTGCCAGCAGCCCCTTCCCCGGTGGCTACACCTTC.

This chain links TRBV27 with TRBJ1-5; TRBD1 matches at 7 bases. J gave up 0 bases and V 7 bases, and 15 bases lay outside the gene matches. The CDR3 spans 18 residues. CDR1 is MNHEY and CDR2 is SMNVEV in the germline V gene (reference sequence). CDR3 bases: TGTGCCAGCACCCCGGCGCCGACAGGGCTGTATAGCAATCAGCCCCAGCATTTT. Translating gives CASTPAPTGLYSNQPQHF.

The chain employs TRBV18 and TRBJ1-5, with unresolved D. Germline V gives CDR1 KGHSH, CDR2 LQKENI. Trimming removed 2 bases from V and 0 bases from J, with 14 bases in between. CDR3 length: 17 residues. In DNA form, the CDR3 reads TGTGCCAGCTCACCAACGAGCGGAAGTTATAGCAATCAGCCCCAGCATTTT. It translates to CASSPTSGSYSNQPQHF.

This clone was picked up one time. J is TRBJ2-7 and V is TRBV28; D not resolved. CDR1 and CDR2 from the germline V gene are MDHEN and SYDVKM. Trimming pared 6 bases from V and 3 bases from J, leaving 6 bases between. CDR3 size: 11 residues. The CDR3 DNA reads TGTGCCAGCAGCCGGTTCTACGAGCAGTACTTC. Its protein product is CASSRFYEQYF.

In this sample, this clone turned up many times. This rearrangement joins TRBV7-9 to TRBJ1-4, with D perhaps TRBD1 (6 bases). V lost 4 bases and J 8 bases, leaving 14 bases between the germline ends. Germline CDR1 and CDR2: SEHNR and FQNEAQ (reference sequence). The CDR3 has 14 amino acids. This CDR3 is CASSSTGGSEKLFF. The CDR3 coding sequence is TGTGCCAGCAGCTCGACAGGAGGTAGCGAAAAACTGTTTTTT. The complete variable domain, with remaining parts taken from reference TRBV7-9 and TRBJ1-4, reads DTGVSQNPRHKITKRGQNVTFRCDPISEHNRLYWYRQTLGQGPEFLTYFQNEAQLEKSRLLSDRFSAERPKGSFSTLEIQRTEQGDSAMYLCASSSTGGSEKLFFGSGTQLSVL.

Only one count was recorded for this clone. The chain carries TRBV28 and TRBJ1-2; possibly TRBD1 for D (5 bases). V was clipped by 1 base and J by 3 bases, with 9 bases between them. The CDR3 has 14 amino acids. CDR1 and CDR2 (germline): MDHEN, SYDVKM. The CDR3 sequence is CASSLYGGDYGYTF. CDR3 nucleotide sequence: TGTGCCAGCAGTTTATATGGGGGGGACTATGGCTACACCTTC.

CDR3 nucleotides: TGTGCCACCAGGGCCAACAATGAGCAGTTCTTC. This codes for CATRANNEQFF. The chain combines TRBV24-1 with TRBJ2-1; D is undetermined. V was cut by 7 bases and J by 5 bases, with 5 bases left in between. Germline CDR1 KGHDR, CDR2 SFDVKD. This CDR3 has 11 amino acids.

The chain carries TRBV30 and TRBJ2-1; no clear D. Trimming removed 2 bases at V and 0 bases at J, with 14 bases between. The V gene's germline CDR1 is GTSNPN and CDR2 SVGIG (reference sequence). The CDR3 totals 16 residues. The CDR3 loop is CAWSLAAASSYNEQFF. CDR3 DNA sequence: TGTGCCTGGAGTTTGGCGGCCGCGAGCTCCTACAATGAGCAGTTCTTC.

The chain joins TRBV6-2 or TRBV6-3 to TRBJ1-2; D might be TRBD1 (6 bases). Germline CDR1 MNHEY, CDR2 SVGEGT. V was cut by 2 bases and J by 2 bases, with 9 bases left in between. The CDR3 totals 14 residues. The CDR3 DNA follows: TGTGCCAGCAGTTACAGGACAGCAAACTATGGCTACACCTTC. This encodes CASSYRTANYGYTF.

The chain uses TRBV4-3 and TRBJ2-3; D is ambiguous. Trimming removed 0 bases at V and 5 bases at J, with 15 bases between. Germline V lookup: CDR1 LGHNA, CDR2 YSLEER. This CDR3 is built from 16 residues. CDR3 protein: CASSQDPEAILDTQYF. The DNA of the CDR3 is TGCGCCAGCAGCCAAGACCCCGAAGCCATACTAGATACGCAGTATTTT.

The rearrangement links TRBV9 to TRBJ1-1; maybe TRBD1 (5 bases). Between the trimmed V and J ends, which lost 0 bases and 3 bases, there was a span of 15 bases. Germline V gene lookup returns CDR1 SGDLS and CDR2 YYNGEE. This CDR3 comprises 16 residues. CDR3 coding DNA: TGTGCCAGCAGCGTAGGGTTGGCAGGGTCCGACACTGAAGCTTTCTTT. This encodes CASSVGLAGSDTEAFF.

The rearrangement links TRBV4-3 to TRBJ2-7; 8 bases line up with TRBD2. Trimming at V came to 0 bases and at J to 4 bases, leaving 5 bases not matched to a gene. CDR3 length: 15 residues. Germline V gene sequence: CDR1 LGHNA, CDR2 YSLEER. Written as DNA, the CDR3 is TGCGCCAGCAGCCAAGATCCGGGAGGGCTATACGAGCAGTACTTC. This sequence encodes CASSQDPGGLYEQYF.

J is TRBJ1-4 and V is TRBV6-5, with 7 bases that match TRBD1. From germline, CDR1 is MNHEY and CDR2 SVGAGI. The CDR3 has 16 residues. Trimming took 2 bases from V and 4 from J; bases not matched to a gene: 7. The CDR3 DNA reads as TGTGCCAGCAGTTACAGGGGGCAAGTGGATAATGAAAAACTGTTTTTT. It yields the protein CASSYRGQVDNEKLFF.

V usage is TRBV9 and J usage is TRBJ2-2; 8 positions agree with TRBD2. Germline CDR1 SGDLS, CDR2 YYNGEE. J was trimmed by 5 bases and V by 0 bases; bases with no gene match: 3. The CDR3 extends over 15 amino acids. Written as DNA, the CDR3 is TGTGCCAGCAGCGTAGAGGCTAGCGGGACCGGGGAGCTGTTTTTT. It specifies CASSVEASGTGELFF.

The chain recombines TRBV27 with TRBJ2-3; 7 nucleotides line up with TRBD2. Per germline, CDR1 MNHEY and CDR2 SMNVEV (reference sequence). This CDR3 contains 14 residues. V trimming: 5 bases; J trimming: 6 bases; junction bases outside the gene matches: 8. The CDR3 protein is CASSPSGGEDTQYF. The DNA for the CDR3 is TGTGCCAGCAGTCCTAGTGGGGGGGAGGATACGCAGTATTTT.

CDR3 loop: CAWTHQTGLQETQYF. For the CDR3, the DNA is TGTGCCTGGACCCATCAGACAGGGCTACAAGAGACCCAGTACTTC. This chain connects TRBV30 to TRBJ2-5; TRBD1 matches 7 bases. There are 15 residues in the CDR3. The germline CDR1 and CDR2 sequences are GTSNPN and SVGIG (reference sequence). V shed 4 bases and J 2 bases; nucleotides not matched to a gene: 10.

This clone showed up just a few times. The chain has TRBV6-5 and TRBJ1-5, with D perhaps TRBD1 (6 bases). Trimming stripped 2 bases from V and 1 base from J, with 9 bases between. CDR1 and CDR2 from the germline V gene are MNHEY and SVGAGI. The CDR3 length is 15 residues. CDR3 sequence (DNA): TGTGCCAGCAGTTACAACAGGGCAAGCAATCAGCCCCAGCATTTT. This codes for CASSYNRASNQPQHF.

This clone was seen once. This sequence joins TRBV3-1 (or the pseudogene TRBV3-2) and TRBJ2-3; possible D gene TRBD1, 5 bases. Trimming shortened V by 1 base and J by 5 bases, and 7 bases separated the two germline ends. This CDR3 is 13 amino acids long. CDR1 and CDR2 (germline): LGHDT, YNNKEL (reference sequence). In DNA form, the CDR3 reads TGTGCCAGCAGCCAAGTAGGGGTAGATACGCAGTATTTT. It yields the protein CASSQVGVDTQYF.

CDR3 protein: CASSLRGRKNIQYF. In DNA, the CDR3 is TGTGCCAGCAGTTTACGGGGGAGGAAAAACATTCAGTACTTC. V gene TRBV28 combines with J gene TRBJ2-4, with D possibly TRBD2 on 6 matching bases. Trimming stripped 2 bases from V and 4 bases from J, with 9 bases between. Germline V gene lookup returns CDR1 MDHEN and CDR2 SYDVKM. The CDR3 is 14 residues long.

This clone has just a few counts. The V call is TRBV19, the J call TRBJ1-4; D is ambiguous. V lost 4 bases and J lost 2, with 11 bases in between. The V gene's germline CDR1 is LNHDA and CDR2 SQIVND (reference sequence). This CDR3 is 15 amino acids long. This CDR3 reads CASSKPPGTNEKLFF. The CDR3 coding sequence is TGTGCCAGTAGTAAACCGCCGGGGACTAATGAAAAACTGTTTTTT.

DNA of the CDR3: TGTGCCAGCAGTTTACTGTCCCTAGCGGGTGGCCACAATGAGCAGTTCTTC. Translation gives CASSLLSLAGGHNEQFF. The genes are TRBV28 and TRBJ2-1, with TRBD2 matching 8 bases. CDR3 length equals 17 residues. V was clipped by 2 bases and J by 5 bases; unmatched bases: 11. Per the germline V gene, CDR1 is MDHEN and CDR2 is SYDVKM.

V is TRBV18 and J is TRBJ2-2; 8 bases match TRBD2. The CDR3 totals 14 residues. Germline-derived CDR1 and CDR2 are KGHSH and LQKENI. Losses at the gene ends were 3 bases for V and 6 bases for J; bases not matched to a gene: 3. CDR3 residues: CASSPGTRSGELFF. The CDR3 nucleotides are TGTGCCAGCTCACCGGGGACTAGATCCGGGGAGCTGTTTTTT.

The rearrangement uses TRBV11-2 and TRBJ2-7, with 8 bases aligning to TRBD1. Germline loops: CDR1 SGHAT, CDR2 FQNNGV. The CDR3 length is 14 residues. V gave up 5 bases and J gave up 0 bases; unmatched junction bases: 3. CDR3 sequence (DNA): TGTGCCAGCAGCCGGACAGGGAGCTCCTACGAGCAGTACTTC. It specifies CASSRTGSSYEQYF.

V and J are TRBV5-1 and TRBJ1-2; D is ambiguous. Germline V gene data show CDR1 as SGHRS and CDR2 as YFSETQ. V was cut by 4 bases and J by 3 bases, with 13 bases left in between. CDR3 length: 14 residues. The CDR3 bases are TGCGCCAGCAGCATTCTCTTGGGCGACTATGGCTACACCTTC. It encodes CASSILLGDYGYTF.

The chain recombines TRBV5-1 with TRBJ1-2, with D tentatively TRBD1 (6 bases). V was cut by 5 bases and J by 6 bases, with 11 bases left in between. The germline CDR1 and CDR2 sequences are SGHRS and YFSETQ. The CDR3 covers 12 residues. For the CDR3, the DNA is TGCGCCAGCAGGGCAGGGGAGAATGGCTACACCTTC. It specifies CASRAGENGYTF.

The V gene is TRBV24-1, the J gene TRBJ1-2, with 7 positions matching TRBD1. The ends lost 3 bases at V and 6 bases at J; junction bases unmatched: 6. This CDR3 has 14 residues. CDR1 is KGHDR and CDR2 is SFDVKD in the germline V gene. The CDR3 sequence: CATSDPETGNGYTF. In DNA, the CDR3 is TGTGCCACCAGTGATCCAGAGACAGGGAATGGCTACACCTTC.

This clone was seen just once. The chain carries TRBV2 and TRBJ1-1; possible D gene TRBD1, 5 bases. The germline V and J ends were trimmed by 2 bases and 5 bases, with 12 bases remaining between them. In germline, CDR1 is SNHLY, CDR2 FYNNEI. The CDR3 totals 14 residues. CDR3 loop: CASSEKAGLTEAFF. CDR3 nucleotides: TGTGCCAGCAGTGAAAAGGCAGGGCTAACTGAAGCTTTCTTT.

The chain carries TRBV2 and TRBJ1-6; D is unresolved. Deletions cut 11 bases from V and 0 bases from J, with 8 bases between. From germline, CDR1 is SNHLY and CDR2 FYNNEI. The CDR3 spans 13 residues. The CDR3 loop reads CAGSSSYNSPLHF. The CDR3 DNA is TGTGCCGGTTCGAGCTCCTATAATTCACCCCTCCACTTT.

The V gene is TRBV11-2, the J gene TRBJ1-2; D is perhaps TRBD1 (5 bases). CDR1 and CDR2 from the germline V gene are SGHAT and FQNNGV. The CDR3 totals 13 residues. Deletions cut 7 bases from V and 4 bases from J, with 13 bases between. CDR3 in DNA: TGTGCCAGCACCCCCGGGACTTCCTATGGCTACACCTTC. Residues: CASTPGTSYGYTF.

The CDR3 region is CAHARGMNTEAFF. The CDR3 DNA reads as TGTGCCCACGCCAGGGGGATGAACACTGAAGCTTTCTTT. V and J are TRBV2 and TRBJ1-1; TRBD1 agrees at 7 bases. Unmatched junction bases numbered 6, after V lost 11 bases and J lost 0 bases. The CDR3 has 13 residues. CDR1 and CDR2 from the germline V gene are SNHLY and FYNNEI.

V gene TRBV5-1 combines with J gene TRBJ2-3; 7 bases match TRBD1. Trimming at V came to 7 bases and at J to 4 bases, leaving 6 bases not matched to a gene. The CDR3 sequence is 13 residues long. The V gene's germline CDR1 is SGHRS and CDR2 YFSETQ. The CDR3 loop is CASGTGASDTQYF. The CDR3, as DNA: TGCGCCAGCGGCACAGGGGCTTCAGATACGCAGTATTTT. The variable domain in full, completed from reference TRBV5-1 and TRBJ2-3, reads KAGVTQTPRYLIKTRGQQVTLSCSPISGHRSVSWYQQTPGQGLQFLFEYFSETQRNKGNFPGRFSGRQFSNSRSEMNVSTLELGDSALYLCASGTGASDTQYFGPGTRLTVL.

The V call is TRBV19, the J call TRBJ1-5, with 8 positions matching TRBD1. The J segment lost 5 bases and the V segment lost 7 bases, leaving 7 bases of the junction unmatched. Germline CDR1 and CDR2: LNHDA and SQIVND (reference sequence). The CDR3 totals 14 residues. The chain's CDR3 is CASMRTGGYQPQHF. The DNA for the CDR3 is TGTGCCAGTATGAGAACAGGGGGGTATCAGCCCCAGCATTTT.